This passage covers 14 T cell receptor beta chains from one sample sequenced in a study of early T cells in non-severe SARS-CoV-2 infection. TCRdb re-called the 5' RACE reads through MiXCR, storing one row per CDR3 protein. The sample yields more than 80,000 distinct CDR3 sequences, roughly an eighth seen once. The sample comprised whole blood. The source of these receptors is an adult who was a healthcare worker with PCR-confirmed SARS-CoV-2 infection or an uninfected control (not recorded which).

This clonotype was picked up many times. V is TRBV2 and J is TRBJ1-2, with no clear D. There are 12 residues in the CDR3. V was cut by 6 bases and J by 3 bases, with 8 bases left in between. The germline V gene encodes CDR1 SNHLY and CDR2 FYNNEI. The CDR3 loop is CASSRGHYGYTF. The CDR3 DNA sequence: TGTGCCAGCAGCCGAGGACACTATGGCTACACCTTC.

This clonotype was found many times. This chain's CDR3 is CASSIGRGPGAEAFF. The CDR3 DNA follows: TGTGCCAGTAGTATTGGGAGGGGCCCGGGCGCTGAAGCTTTCTTT. V and J are TRBV19 and TRBJ1-1, with D tentatively TRBD1 (5 bases). Trimming took 3 bases from V and 6 from J, leaving 17 bases between them. Per the germline V gene, CDR1 is LNHDA and CDR2 is SQIVND (reference sequence). The CDR3 consists of 15 residues.

This clonotype was seen at least ten times. This chain links TRBV18 with TRBJ2-1, with D possibly called TRBD1 or TRBD2 (5 bases each). The CDR3 has 12 amino acids. Per germline, CDR1 KGHSH and CDR2 LQKENI. V was shortened by 3 bases and J by 5 bases, with 5 bases between the two germline ends. The CDR3 DNA sequence: TGTGCCAGCTCACCGGGGGACAATGAGCAGTTCTTC. Residues: CASSPGDNEQFF.

This clonotype was seen only a few times. The gene calls are TRBV5-4 and TRBJ2-6; 8 bases are a match to TRBD1. With V trimmed by 4 bases and J by 0 bases, 3 bases remained unmatched. Germline CDR1 is SGHNT and CDR2 is YYREEE (reference sequence). This CDR3 is 16 amino acids long. The DNA for the CDR3 is TGTGCCAGCAGCCCGGGACAGGCCTCTGGGGCCAACGTCCTGACTTTC. It codes for CASSPGQASGANVLTF.

The chain employs TRBV2 and TRBJ2-1, with a possible D match to TRBD1 (6 bases). The germline V gene encodes CDR1 SNHLY and CDR2 FYNNEI. V was shortened by 4 bases and J by 6 bases, with 10 bases between the two germline ends. This CDR3 region has 13 residues. In DNA, the CDR3 is TGTGCCAGCAGTGTGCAGGGGTTCAATGAGCAGTTCTTC. It translates to CASSVQGFNEQFF.

This rearrangement joins TRBV10-3 to TRBJ2-3; D is uncertain. V lost 6 bases to trimming and J lost 5 bases, with 12 bases between them. The length of the CDR3 is 13 residues. Per the germline V gene, CDR1 is ENHRY and CDR2 is SYGVKD. The CDR3 coding sequence is TGTGCCATCAGGGCTATCGCGGTAGATACGCAGTATTTT. Translating gives CAIRAIAVDTQYF.

The V and J genes are TRBV10-2 and TRBJ1-2, with TRBD1 matching 7 bases. CDR1 is WSHSY, CDR2 SAAADI, per germline. The CDR3 consists of 15 residues. V trimming: 0 bases; J trimming: 2 bases; junction bases outside the gene matches: 3. In DNA, the CDR3 is TGCGCCAGCAGTGAGTCAGGGGGCGGCAACTATGGCTACACCTTC. It codes for CASSESGGGNYGYTF.

This clonotype appeared many times. This chain joins TRBV4-2 and TRBJ1-1; no clear D gene. Trimming left V 0 bases short and J 7 bases short, with 15 bases between. This CDR3 has 15 residues. CDR1 LGHNA and CDR2 YNFKEQ come from the germline V gene. This CDR3 is CASSQEGGQLDEAFF. The CDR3 bases are TGTGCCAGCAGCCAAGAGGGAGGGCAGCTCGATGAAGCTTTCTTT.

This clonotype was counted many times. DNA of the CDR3: TGTGCCAGCAGCTTATACCCAGCGGGGGACACAGATACGCAGTATTTT. Translation gives CASSLYPAGDTDTQYF. The genes are TRBV11-2 and TRBJ2-3; 8 bases match TRBD2. J gave up 2 bases and V 2 bases, and 6 bases lay outside the gene matches. CDR1 is SGHAT, CDR2 FQNNGV, per germline. The CDR3 consists of 16 residues.

J is TRBJ1-1 and V is TRBV20-1, with D possibly matching TRBD1 (5 bases). V gave up 3 bases and J gave up 1 base, with 9 bases separating them. This CDR3 has 13 residues. The germline V gene has CDR1 DFQATT and CDR2 SNEGSKA (reference sequence). The CDR3 loop is CSASRGRNTEAFF. In DNA form, the CDR3 reads TGCAGTGCTAGCCGGGGGAGGAACACTGAAGCTTTCTTT.

V gene TRBV20-1 combines with J gene TRBJ2-5; 12 bases are shared with TRBD2. The CDR3 has 13 residues. Per the germline V gene, CDR1 is DFQATT and CDR2 is SNEGSKA (reference sequence). With V trimmed by 6 bases and J by 6 bases, 5 bases remained unmatched. CDR3 sequence (DNA): TGCAGTGCGTGGACTAGCGGGGAAAAGACCCAGTACTTC. This codes for CSAWTSGEKTQYF.

The chain has TRBV11-3 and TRBJ2-7, with D possibly matching TRBD1 (6 bases). V lost 0 bases, J lost 12 bases, and 12 bases lay in between. CDR3 length: 12 amino acids. Germline V gene data show CDR1 as SGHNT and CDR2 as YENEEA. CDR3 coding DNA: TGTGCCAGCAGCTTAGAATCAGGGGTTGTGTACTTC. Translated, it gives CASSLESGVVYF.

This clonotype has at least ten counts. CDR3 DNA sequence: TGTGCCAGCAGTTCGACAGAGAACACCGGGGAGCTGTTTTTT. Protein: CASSSTENTGELFF. The chain has TRBV12-3 or TRBV12-4 and TRBJ2-2, with D possibly being TRBD1 (5 bases). With 4 bases removed from V and 1 base from J, the gap between germline ends came to 7 bases. The CDR3 consists of 14 residues.

This clonotype occurred a few times. V usage is TRBV3-1 and J usage is TRBJ1-1, with D unclear. The germline gives CDR1 LGHDT, CDR2 YNNKEL (reference sequence). This CDR3 has 13 amino acids. V lost 2 bases to trimming and J lost 1 base, with 5 bases between them. The CDR3 coding sequence is TGTGCCAGCAGCCAATCCGAGAACACTGAAGCTTTCTTT. Its translation: CASSQSENTEAFF.